These T cell receptor beta chains were read from a single sample in a study of cytomegalovirus exposure and HLA in healthy donors. The method was immunoSEQ multiplex PCR; TCRdb's version includes in-frame clones alone and lacks a portion of them. The sample consists of 130,000 or so clones, under 85% of them appearing once. The sample consisted of PBMCs. The receptor set was obtained from a male donor in good health and CMV-seropositive. CDR3s include the opening cysteine and the closing phenylalanine or tryptophan.

len,v_gene,j_gene,CDR3aa
18,TRBV27,TRBJ2-3,CASSLYPQTGTSTDTQYF
15,TRBV7-6,TRBJ2-2,CASSAGTGYTGELFF
15,TRBV6-1,TRBJ1-5,CASLDTHKGYQPQHF
13,TRBV29-1,TRBJ2-7,CSVVGQGLREQYF
17,TRBV18,TRBJ2-1,CASSPPTSGGRYNEQFF
13,TRBV28,TRBJ1-3,CATQGTLRNTIYF
14,TRBV11-2,TRBJ1-1,CASSFGTGWTEAFF
14,TRBV19,TRBJ2-3,CASSTSGITDTQYF
15,TRBV6-6,TRBJ1-1,CASSDTQGLNTEAFF
14,TRBV13,TRBJ2-6,CASSPRSGANGLTF
14,TRBV30,TRBJ1-2,CAWYRTPTDYGYTF
17,TRBV7-9,TRBJ2-1,CASSLFGRTGLNNEQFF
13,TRBV7-8,TRBJ1-1,CASSPPGRSEAFF
15,TRBV6-5,TRBJ2-7,CASSFRAGTSYEQYF
15,TRBV9,TRBJ2-2,CASKEGSGNTGELFF
11,TRBV2,TRBJ2-7,CASRVAYEQYF
14,TRBV13,TRBJ2-5,CASSSSGFIETQYF
13,TRBV6-1,TRBJ1-5,CASSDLRGQPQHF
14,TRBV28,TRBJ1-2,CASSLQTGVFGYTF
12,TRBV2,TRBJ2-7,CASSEWLGGQYF
13,TRBV13,TRBJ1-1,CASSSTGVVEAFF
13,TRBV5-1,TRBJ1-2,CASSLGQNYGYTF
14,TRBV11-2,TRBJ2-3,CASSLDRQGTTQYF
15,TRBV2,TRBJ2-7,CASRPEGGGGYEQYF
13,TRBV11-1,TRBJ1-2,CASSLERDYGYTF
13,TRBV27,TRBJ2-5,CASSERSGETQYF
17,TRBV7-8,TRBJ1-5,CASSFFASGQANQPQHF
15,TRBV28,TRBJ2-3,CASSLGGVSTDTQYF
14,TRBV6-1,TRBJ1-5,CASSDPGFHQPQHF
14,TRBV28,TRBJ2-7,CASNARQRTYEQYF
12,TRBV7-3,TRBJ2-3,CASSSSTDTQYF
13,TRBV7-3,TRBJ2-5,CASSRTGDETQYF
14,TRBV5-1,TRBJ2-7,CASTWRTGEGEQYF
14,TRBV5-4,TRBJ2-7,CASSPHRERNEQYF
17,TRBV11-2,TRBJ2-1,CASSLVLAGGRYNEQFF
14,TRBV5-5,TRBJ2-4,CASSSPQQANSQYF
16,TRBV27,TRBJ2-7,CASGSAWGQSEFGQYF
14,TRBV10-3,TRBJ2-3,CAISPRLEPDTQYF
14,TRBV6-5,TRBJ2-1,CASSYGESYNEQFF
15,TRBV27,TRBJ1-2,CASSSFTGIGYGYTF